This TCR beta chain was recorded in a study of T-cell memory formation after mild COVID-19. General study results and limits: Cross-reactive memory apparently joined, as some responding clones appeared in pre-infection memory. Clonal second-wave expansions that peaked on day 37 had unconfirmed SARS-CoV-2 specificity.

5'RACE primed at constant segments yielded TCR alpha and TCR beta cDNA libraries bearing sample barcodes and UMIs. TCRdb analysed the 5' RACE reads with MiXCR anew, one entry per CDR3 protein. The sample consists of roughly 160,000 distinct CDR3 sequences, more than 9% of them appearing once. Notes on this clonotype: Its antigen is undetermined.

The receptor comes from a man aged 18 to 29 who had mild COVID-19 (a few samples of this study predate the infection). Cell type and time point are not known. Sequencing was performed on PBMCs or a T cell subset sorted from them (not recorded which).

Here the CDR3 reads CASSRGQGLVNEQFF. The CDR3 DNA reads TGTGCCAGCTCACGAGGACAGGGATTGGTCAATGAGCAGTTCTTC. The chain couples TRBV18 to TRBJ2-1; 8 bases are a match to TRBD1. Germline V lookup: CDR1 KGHSH, CDR2 LQKENI. After removal of 4 bases from V and 6 bases from J, the junction contained 8 bases not matched to a gene. CDR3 length: 15 amino acids.